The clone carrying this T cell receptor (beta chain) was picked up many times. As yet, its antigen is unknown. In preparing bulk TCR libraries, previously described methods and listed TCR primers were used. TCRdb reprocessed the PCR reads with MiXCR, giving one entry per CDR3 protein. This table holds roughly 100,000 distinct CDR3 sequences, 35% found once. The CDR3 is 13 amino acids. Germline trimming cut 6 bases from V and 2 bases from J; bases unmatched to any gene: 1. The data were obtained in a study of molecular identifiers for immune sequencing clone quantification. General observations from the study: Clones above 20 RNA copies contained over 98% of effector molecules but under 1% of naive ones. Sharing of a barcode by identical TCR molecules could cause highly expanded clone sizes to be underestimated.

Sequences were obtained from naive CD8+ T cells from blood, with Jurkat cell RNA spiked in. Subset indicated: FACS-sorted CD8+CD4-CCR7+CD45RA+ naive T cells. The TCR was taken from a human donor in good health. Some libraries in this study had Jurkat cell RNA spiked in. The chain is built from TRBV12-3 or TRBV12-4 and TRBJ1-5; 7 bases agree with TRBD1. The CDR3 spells CASSDRGNQPQHF. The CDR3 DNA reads TGTGCCAGCAGCGACAGGGGCAATCAGCCCCAGCATTTT.